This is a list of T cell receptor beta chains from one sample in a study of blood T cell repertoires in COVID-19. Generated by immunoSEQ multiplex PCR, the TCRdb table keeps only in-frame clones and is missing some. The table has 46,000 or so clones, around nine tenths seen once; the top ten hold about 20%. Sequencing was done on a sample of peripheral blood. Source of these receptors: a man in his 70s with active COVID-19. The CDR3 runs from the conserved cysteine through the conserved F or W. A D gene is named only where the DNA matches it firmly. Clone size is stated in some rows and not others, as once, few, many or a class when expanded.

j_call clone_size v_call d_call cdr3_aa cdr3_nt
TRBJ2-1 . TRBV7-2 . CASSYYTTEEQFF TGTGCCAGCAGTTACTATACTACCGAGGAGCAGTTCTTC
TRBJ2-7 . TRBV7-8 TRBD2 CASSASGPLAGVAPMTYEQYF TGTGCCAGCAGCGCCAGTGGGCCGCTAGCGGGAGTTGCCCCAATGACCTACGAGCAGTACTTC
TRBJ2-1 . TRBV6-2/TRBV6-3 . CASSYWRGTLRSYNEQFF TGTGCCAGCAGTTACTGGAGGGGTACCCTGAGGTCCTACAATGAGCAGTTCTTC
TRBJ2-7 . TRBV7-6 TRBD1 CASSLAPGQVGYEQYF TGTGCCAGCAGCTTAGCGCCGGGACAGGTCGGGTACGAGCAGTACTTC
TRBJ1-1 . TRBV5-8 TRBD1 CASRRNRGQSTEAFF TGTGCCAGCAGGAGAAACAGGGGGCAGAGCACTGAAGCTTTCTTT
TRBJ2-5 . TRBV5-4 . CASSVRVGQETQYF TGTGCCAGCAGTGTGAGGGTGGGCCAAGAGACCCAGTACTTC
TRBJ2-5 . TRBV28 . CAGQSGKRYQETQYF TGTGCCGGACAGAGTGGGAAGAGGTACCAAGAGACCCAGTACTTC
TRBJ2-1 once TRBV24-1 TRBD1 CATSDPIKQGFNEQFF TGTGCCACCAGTGATCCCATCAAACAGGGGTTCAATGAGCAGTTCTTC
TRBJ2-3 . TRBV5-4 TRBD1 CASSLGGRGQGGADTQYF TGTGCCAGCAGCTTGGGAGGTAGGGGACAGGGAGGGGCAGATACGCAGTATTTT
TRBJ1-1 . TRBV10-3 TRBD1 CAISSGQGAFRSEAFF TGTGCCATCAGTTCAGGACAGGGGGCTTTTCGGAGTGAAGCTTTCTTT
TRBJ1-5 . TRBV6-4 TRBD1 CASTPPGQGYQPQHF TGTGCCAGCACACCACCGGGACAGGGTTATCAGCCCCAGCATTTT
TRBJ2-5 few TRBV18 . CASSQRRWETQYF TGTGCCAGCTCACAGAGGAGGTGGGAGACCCAGTACTTC
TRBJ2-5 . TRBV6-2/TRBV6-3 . CASSYSISAGRQETQYF TGTGCCAGCAGTTACTCGATTAGTGCGGGGCGCCAAGAGACCCAGTACTTC